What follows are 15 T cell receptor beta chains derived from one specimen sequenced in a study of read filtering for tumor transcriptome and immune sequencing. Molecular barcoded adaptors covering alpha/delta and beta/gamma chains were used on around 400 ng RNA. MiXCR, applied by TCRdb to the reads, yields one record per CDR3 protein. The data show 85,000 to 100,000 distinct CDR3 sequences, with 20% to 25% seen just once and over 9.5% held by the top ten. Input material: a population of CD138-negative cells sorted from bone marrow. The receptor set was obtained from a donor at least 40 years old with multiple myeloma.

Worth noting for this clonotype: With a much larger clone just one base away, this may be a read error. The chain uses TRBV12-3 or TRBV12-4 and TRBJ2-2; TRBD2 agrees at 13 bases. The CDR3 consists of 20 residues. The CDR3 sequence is CASSLALLTSGGPNIGELFF. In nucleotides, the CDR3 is TGTGCCAGCAGTTTAGCGCTTTTGACTAGCGGGGGGCCTAACATCGGGGAGCTGTTTTTT.

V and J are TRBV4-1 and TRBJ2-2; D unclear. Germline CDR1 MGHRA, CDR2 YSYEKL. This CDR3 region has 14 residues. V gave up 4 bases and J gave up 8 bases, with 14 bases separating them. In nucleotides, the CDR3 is TGCGCCAGCAGCCCCCTAGGGTTGTTTGGGGAGCTGTTTTTT. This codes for CASSPLGLFGELFF.

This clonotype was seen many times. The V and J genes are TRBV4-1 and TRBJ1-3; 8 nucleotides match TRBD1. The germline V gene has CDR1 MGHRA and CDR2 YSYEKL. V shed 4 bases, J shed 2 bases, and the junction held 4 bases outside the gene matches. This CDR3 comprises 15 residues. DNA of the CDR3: TGCGCCAGCAGCCGCGACAGGGGTCCTGGAAACACCATATATTTT. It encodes CASSRDRGPGNTIYF.

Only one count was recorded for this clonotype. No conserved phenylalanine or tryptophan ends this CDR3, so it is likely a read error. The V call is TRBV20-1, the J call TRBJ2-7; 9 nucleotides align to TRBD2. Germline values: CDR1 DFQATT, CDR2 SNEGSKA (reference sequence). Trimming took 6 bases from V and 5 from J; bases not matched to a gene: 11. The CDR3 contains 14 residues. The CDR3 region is CSAPLAGAGNEQYL. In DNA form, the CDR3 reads TGCAGTGCACCCTTAGCGGGGGCGGGCAACGAGCAGTACCTC.

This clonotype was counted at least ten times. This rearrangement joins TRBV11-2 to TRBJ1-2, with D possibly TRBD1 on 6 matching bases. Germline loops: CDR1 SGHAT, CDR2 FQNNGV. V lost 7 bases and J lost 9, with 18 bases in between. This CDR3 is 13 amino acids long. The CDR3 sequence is CASTLGQRPSYTF. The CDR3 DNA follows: TGTGCCAGCACCCTGGGACAACGTCCCAGCTACACCTTC.

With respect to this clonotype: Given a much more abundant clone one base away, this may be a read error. The DNA for the CDR3 is TGCGCCAGCAGCCGAATACAAACAGGGGGCTCTGGAGAGACCCAGTACTTC. Protein: CASSRIQTGGSGETQYF. The genes are TRBV5-1 and TRBJ2-5, with TRBD1 identical over 9 bases. Germline V gene data show CDR1 as SGHRS and CDR2 as YFSETQ. Unmatched junction bases numbered 14, after V lost 4 bases and J lost 4 bases. This CDR3 is built from 17 residues.

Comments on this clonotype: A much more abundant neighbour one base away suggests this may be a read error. The CDR3 loop is CANSPLSRGYEQYF. CDR3 coding DNA: TGCGCCAACAGCCCTTTGTCGAGGGGCTACGAGCAGTACTTC. The V and J genes are TRBV5-1 and TRBJ2-7; either TRBD1 or TRBD2 may supply D (5 bases each). The CDR3 contains 14 residues. CDR1 and CDR2 from the germline V gene are SGHRS and YFSETQ.

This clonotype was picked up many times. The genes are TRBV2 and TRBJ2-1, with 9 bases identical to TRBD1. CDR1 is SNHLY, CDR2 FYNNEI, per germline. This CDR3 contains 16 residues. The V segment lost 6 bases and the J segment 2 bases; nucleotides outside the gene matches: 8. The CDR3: CASRNTGGSPYNEQFF. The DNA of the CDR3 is TGTGCCAGCAGAAACACAGGGGGCTCCCCCTACAATGAGCAGTTCTTC.

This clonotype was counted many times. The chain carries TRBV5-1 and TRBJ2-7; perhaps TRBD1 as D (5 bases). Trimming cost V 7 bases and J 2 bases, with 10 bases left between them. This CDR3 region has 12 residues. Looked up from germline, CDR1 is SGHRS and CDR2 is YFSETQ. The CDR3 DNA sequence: TGCGCCAGCCGGCAGGGCGCCTACGAGCAGTACTTC. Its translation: CASRQGAYEQYF.

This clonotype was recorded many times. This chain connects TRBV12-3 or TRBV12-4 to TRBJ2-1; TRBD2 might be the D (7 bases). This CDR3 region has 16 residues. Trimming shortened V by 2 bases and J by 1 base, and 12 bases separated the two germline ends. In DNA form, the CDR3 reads TGTGCCAGCAGTTTAACGGGGGGCGGGTCCTACAATGAGCAGTTCTTC. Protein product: CASSLTGGGSYNEQFF.

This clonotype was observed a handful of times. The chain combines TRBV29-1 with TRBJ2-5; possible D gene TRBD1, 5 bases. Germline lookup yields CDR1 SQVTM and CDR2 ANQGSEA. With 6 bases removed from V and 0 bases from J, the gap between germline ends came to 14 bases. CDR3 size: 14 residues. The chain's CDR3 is CSVRLRQNQETQYF. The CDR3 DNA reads TGCAGCGTCCGCCTTCGACAGAACCAAGAGACCCAGTACTTC.

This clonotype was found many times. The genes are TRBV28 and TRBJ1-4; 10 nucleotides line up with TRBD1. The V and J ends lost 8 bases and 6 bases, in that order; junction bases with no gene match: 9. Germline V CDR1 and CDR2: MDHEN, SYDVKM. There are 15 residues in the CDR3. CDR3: CASDGTGDGDEKLFF. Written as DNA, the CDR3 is TGTGCCAGCGACGGGACAGGGGACGGGGATGAAAAACTGTTTTTT.

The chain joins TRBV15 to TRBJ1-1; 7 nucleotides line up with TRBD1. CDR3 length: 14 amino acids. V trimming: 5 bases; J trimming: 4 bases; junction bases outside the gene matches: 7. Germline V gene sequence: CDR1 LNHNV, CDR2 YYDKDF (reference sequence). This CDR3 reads CATSARGSGTEAFF. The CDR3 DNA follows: TGTGCCACCAGCGCCAGGGGGTCCGGCACTGAAGCTTTCTTT.

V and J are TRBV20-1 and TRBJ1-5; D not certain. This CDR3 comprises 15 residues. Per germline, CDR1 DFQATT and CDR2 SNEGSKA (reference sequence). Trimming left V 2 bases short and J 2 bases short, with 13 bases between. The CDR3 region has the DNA TGCAGTGCTAGATCAGGTGGGGTGGGCAATCAGCCCCAGCATTTT. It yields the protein CSARSGGVGNQPQHF.

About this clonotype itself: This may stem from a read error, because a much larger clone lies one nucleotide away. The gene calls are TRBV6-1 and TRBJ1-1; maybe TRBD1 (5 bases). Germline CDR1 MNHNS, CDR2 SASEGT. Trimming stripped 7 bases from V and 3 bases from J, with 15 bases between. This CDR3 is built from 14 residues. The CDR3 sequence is CASNRRETDTEAFF. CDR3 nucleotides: TGTGCCAGCAACCGCAGGGAGACGGACACTGAAGCTTTCTTT.